The 21 T cell receptor beta chains below come from one sample, sequenced in a study of CD8 T cells in ankylosing spondylitis. Study conclusions and caveats: Several highly homologous variants made up a TCR beta motif, and this motif appeared characteristic of ankylosing spondylitis blood.

MiXCR, applied by TCRdb to the 5' RACE reads, yields one record per CDR3 protein. Here the sample spans hundreds of thousands of distinct CDR3 sequences, about an eighth being singletons. Their cognate antigens are unknown. The sequenced sample consisted of blood, either unsorted or a sorted T cell fraction (not recorded which). The source of these receptors is a male donor with ankylosing spondylitis.

Only a few counts were recorded for this clonotype. V and J are TRBV24-1 and TRBJ2-7, with 8 bases aligning to TRBD1. Trimming took 2 bases from V and 9 from J; bases not matched to a gene: 11. This CDR3 contains 15 residues. The germline CDR1 and CDR2 sequences are KGHDR and SFDVKD. The CDR3 protein is CATSDSGTGGTGQYF. In nucleotides, the CDR3 is TGTGCCACCAGTGATTCCGGGACAGGCGGTACTGGGCAGTACTTC.

The chain links TRBV3-1 to TRBJ1-4; no clear D. CDR1 LGHDT and CDR2 YNNKEL come from the germline V gene (reference sequence). The CDR3 is 14 residues long. V lost 4 bases and J lost 3, with 9 bases in between. CDR3: CASSRLRANEKLFF. The CDR3, as DNA: TGTGCCAGCAGCCGGCTGAGAGCTAATGAAAAACTGTTTTTT.

V and J are TRBV25-1 and TRBJ2-5, with 12 bases identical to TRBD2. V lost 1 base to trimming and J lost 4 bases; unmatched junction nucleotides: 4. The CDR3 spans 16 residues. CDR1 is MGHDK, CDR2 SYGVNS, per germline. CDR3 amino acids: CASSELGTSGRETQYF. In DNA, the CDR3 is TGTGCCAGCAGTGAATTGGGGACTAGCGGGCGAGAGACCCAGTACTTC.

This clonotype has more than one count but fewer than ten. V usage is TRBV6-2 or TRBV6-3 and J usage is TRBJ2-7; maybe TRBD2 (5 bases). There are 14 residues in the CDR3. Trimming removed 2 bases from V and 3 bases from J, with 11 bases in between. CDR1 is MNHEY, CDR2 SVGEGT, per germline. The CDR3 DNA sequence: TGTGCCAGCAGTTACCCGGGAAAAAACTACGAGCAGTACTTC. Translation: CASSYPGKNYEQYF.

This chain links TRBV6-2 or TRBV6-3 with TRBJ2-3; unclear D gene. Germline-derived CDR1 and CDR2 are MNHEY and SVGEGT. The germline V and J ends were trimmed by 6 bases and 3 bases, with 13 bases remaining between them. The CDR3 has 14 amino acids. DNA for the CDR3: TGTGCCAGCAGCGACCTCAGGAAGACAGATACGCAGTATTTT. Translating it yields CASSDLRKTDTQYF.

This clonotype was found a few times. The rearrangement uses TRBV10-3 and TRBJ1-2; D ambiguous. CDR1 ENHRY and CDR2 SYGVKD come from the germline V gene. Trimming shortened V by 2 bases and J by 7 bases, and 17 bases separated the two germline ends. This CDR3 comprises 15 residues. The CDR3 protein is CAISEARTTSGGYTF. The CDR3 nucleotides are TGTGCCATCAGTGAGGCGCGGACCACTAGCGGTGGCTACACCTTC.

This clonotype was seen ten or more times. CDR3 bases: TGTGCCAGCAGGAGATTGGAGGTAGCGTACACTGAAGCTTTCTTT. Its protein is CASRRLEVAYTEAFF. The gene calls are TRBV12-3 or TRBV12-4 and TRBJ1-1; D not resolved. V was pared by 6 bases and J by 3 bases, with 17 bases between. The CDR3 length is 15 residues.

This clonotype has only a few counts. The rearrangement uses TRBV7-2 and TRBJ1-2; weak D call: TRBD1 (6 bases). The ends were cut back, 5 bases at V and 4 bases at J, with 17 bases in the middle. Looked up from germline, CDR1 is SGHTA and CDR2 is FQGNSA. There are 15 residues in the CDR3. CDR3: CASSPPLGGGYGYTF. The DNA for the CDR3 is TGTGCCAGCAGCCCCCCTCTGGGGGGCGGCTATGGCTACACCTTC.

The J gene is TRBJ1-2, the V gene TRBV20-1; D uncertain. The length of the CDR3 is 14 residues. Germline V gene data show CDR1 as DFQATT and CDR2 as SNEGSKA (reference sequence). V was pared by 0 bases and J by 9 bases, with 17 bases between. CDR3 amino acids: CSARDPSGPASYTF. The DNA for the CDR3 is TGCAGTGCTAGAGATCCGTCAGGTCCGGCGAGCTACACCTTC.

This clonotype was seen more than once but under ten times. J is TRBJ2-3 and V is TRBV20-1; D is undetermined. Germline-derived CDR1 and CDR2 are DFQATT and SNEGSKA (reference sequence). With 0 bases removed from V and 2 bases from J, the gap between germline ends came to 3 bases. The CDR3 is 12 residues long. Written as DNA, the CDR3 is TGCAGTGCTAGAGAGAACACAGATACGCAGTATTTT. Protein sequence: CSARENTDTQYF.

This clonotype has at least ten counts. The chain has TRBV4-3 and TRBJ2-3, with 8 bases lining up with TRBD2. There are 16 residues in the CDR3. The germline gives CDR1 LGHNA, CDR2 YSLEER. V gave up 4 bases and J gave up 0 bases; unmatched junction bases: 6. The CDR3, as DNA: TGCGCCAGCAGCCGTGCGGGACTAGGTAGCACAGATACGCAGTATTTT. Translation: CASSRAGLGSTDTQYF.

The chain employs TRBV9 and TRBJ1-5; D is unclear. This CDR3 comprises 15 residues. V lost 0 bases to trimming and J lost 7 bases, with 14 bases between them. Germline lookup yields CDR1 SGDLS and CDR2 YYNGEE. The CDR3 loop is CASSVEATPDQPQHF. The DNA for the CDR3 is TGTGCCAGCAGCGTAGAGGCGACTCCGGACCAGCCCCAGCATTTT.

V and J are TRBV5-4 and TRBJ1-1; D call uncertain. The germline gives CDR1 SGHNT, CDR2 YYREEE (reference sequence). The CDR3 covers 15 residues. V lost 0 bases to trimming and J lost 0 bases, with 9 bases between them. The CDR3 DNA is TGTGCCAGCAGCTTGGGGCTGGCGGTGAACACTGAAGCTTTCTTT. Translating gives CASSLGLAVNTEAFF.

The chain recombines TRBV20-1 with TRBJ1-1; D not resolved. Trimming pared 6 bases from V and 4 bases from J, leaving 15 bases between. The V gene's germline CDR1 is DFQATT and CDR2 SNEGSKA (reference sequence). The CDR3 loop spans 13 amino acids. The CDR3 loop is CSARTDPSTEAFF. CDR3 in DNA: TGCAGTGCCCGAACAGATCCGAGCACTGAAGCTTTCTTT.

This clonotype occurred a few times. The CDR3 here is CSAKGAEWTNQPQHF. The CDR3 DNA follows: TGCAGTGCTAAGGGGGCGGAGTGGACCAATCAGCCCCAGCATTTT. The chain uses TRBV20-1 and TRBJ1-5; the match to TRBD1 covers 7 bases. The CDR3 runs to 15 residues. Germline CDR1 is DFQATT and CDR2 is SNEGSKA (reference sequence). Germline trimming cut 4 bases from V and 3 bases from J; bases unmatched to any gene: 9.

For the CDR3, the DNA is TGTGCCAGCAGCCAACAGGGAAGGGGTAGACAGCCCCAGCATTTT. Its protein product is CASSQQGRGRQPQHF. This sequence joins TRBV27 and TRBJ1-5; tentatively, D is TRBD1 (6 bases). This CDR3 comprises 15 residues. CDR1 and CDR2 from the germline V gene are MNHEY and SMNVEV (reference sequence). V dropped 6 bases and J dropped 7 bases, with 19 bases sitting between them.

This clonotype showed up many times. This chain joins TRBV5-5 and TRBJ1-5; 8 nucleotides align to TRBD1. Germline-derived CDR1 and CDR2 are SGHKS and YYEKEE (reference sequence). After removal of 4 bases from V and 3 bases from J, the junction contained 6 bases not matched to a gene. CDR3 length: 15 residues. CDR3 bases: TGTGCCAGCAGCGGAACAGGGGGGGTCAATCAGCCCCAGCATTTT. It is translated as CASSGTGGVNQPQHF.

The chain recombines TRBV4-1 with TRBJ1-2, with D unresolved. Trimming shortened V by 3 bases and J by 7 bases, and 12 bases separated the two germline ends. The CDR3 covers 13 residues. CDR1 MGHRA and CDR2 YSYEKL come from the germline V gene. CDR3: CASSHPQVSGYTF. As DNA, the CDR3 is TGCGCCAGCAGCCACCCCCAGGTTTCTGGCTACACCTTC.

This clonotype has at least ten counts. J is TRBJ2-5 and V is TRBV7-2; 8 bases agree with TRBD2. CDR1 SGHTA and CDR2 FQGNSA come from the germline V gene. V was pared by 4 bases and J by 6 bases, with 7 bases of the junction left unmatched. The CDR3 runs 14 residues. The CDR3 bases are TGTGCCAGCAGCTCGGGGGGGACTGTTAAGACCCAGTACTTC. It translates to CASSSGGTVKTQYF. The whole variable domain, remainder taken from reference TRBV7-2 and TRBJ2-5, is GAGVSQSPSNKVTEKGKDVELRCDPISGHTALYWYRQSLGQGLEFLIYFQGNSAPDKSGLPSDRFSAERTGGSVSTLTIQRTQQEDSAVYLCASSSGGTVKTQYFGPGTRLLVL.

The sample holds a few counts of this clonotype. The chain has TRBV15 and TRBJ2-1; D tentatively fits TRBD1 or TRBD2 (5 bases each). Trimming took off 5 bases at V and 0 bases at J, with 20 bases between the two ends. The CDR3 spans 18 residues. CDR1 and CDR2 (germline): LNHNV, YYDKDF (reference sequence). CDR3 region: CATSANWDVWGSYNEQFF. The CDR3 DNA follows: TGTGCCACCAGCGCGAACTGGGACGTATGGGGCTCCTACAATGAGCAGTTCTTC.

In DNA form, the CDR3 reads TGCGCCAGCAGACGGGACTTTACAGATACGCAGTATTTT. Translation: CASRRDFTDTQYF. V gene TRBV10-1 combines with J gene TRBJ2-3; possibly TRBD2 for D (6 bases). CDR1 and CDR2 (germline): WNHNN, SYGVQD (reference sequence). CDR3 length: 13 residues. Deletions cut 6 bases from V and 3 bases from J, with 10 bases between.